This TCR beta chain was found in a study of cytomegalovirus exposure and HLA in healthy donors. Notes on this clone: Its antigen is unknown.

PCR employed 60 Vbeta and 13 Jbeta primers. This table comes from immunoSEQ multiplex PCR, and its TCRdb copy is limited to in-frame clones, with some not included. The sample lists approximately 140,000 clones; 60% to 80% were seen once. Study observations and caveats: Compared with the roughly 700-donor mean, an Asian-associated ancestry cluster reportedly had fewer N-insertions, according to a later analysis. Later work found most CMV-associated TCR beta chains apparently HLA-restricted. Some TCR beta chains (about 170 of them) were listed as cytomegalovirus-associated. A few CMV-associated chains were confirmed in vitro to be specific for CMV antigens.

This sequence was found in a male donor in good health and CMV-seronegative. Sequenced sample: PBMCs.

CDR3 region: CASRTGTGSEAFF. The CDR3 coding sequence is TGTGCCAGCAGGACCGGGACAGGGAGTGAAGCTTTCTTT. The V gene is TRBV6-5, the J gene TRBJ1-1; 9 bases match TRBD1. The junction had 6 bases not matched to a gene; V was cut back by 6 bases and J by 7 bases. The CDR3 consists of 13 residues. Germline lookup yields CDR1 MNHEY and CDR2 SVGAGI.